This TCR beta chain originates from a study of blood T cell repertoires in COVID-19. Study in general: Samples taken during acute and convalescent COVID-19 were collected in the United States, Italy and Spain. The analysed material was cDNA or gDNA that came from T cells, B-cell-depleted T cells, or PBMCs.

The ends lost 8 bases at V and 2 bases at J; junction bases unmatched: 7. Germline V gives CDR1 MDHEN, CDR2 SYDVKM. This CDR3 comprises 14 residues. Per the original methods: Reference gene primer amplification gave nucleated cell count estimates. The assay was immunoSEQ multiplex PCR, and TCRdb's table has in-frame clones only and misses some. That table is the source of V, J and clone size, and D and trimming were worked out from the DNA. The sample lists 75,000 to 90,000 clones, less than 95% occurring once. This chain links TRBV28 with TRBJ2-3; TRBD2 matches at 7 bases. Sequencing was performed on peripheral blood. The sequence was collected from a woman aged 45 to 65 in a cohort sampled during active COVID-19. CDR3 sequence: CASRLTSDTDTQYF. DNA for the CDR3: TGTGCCAGCCGGCTTACTAGCGACACAGATACGCAGTATTTT.